This record concerns one T cell receptor beta chain sequence. The CDR3 spans 20 residues. Per the germline V gene, CDR1 is SGHRS and CDR2 is YFSETQ. J was trimmed by 2 bases and V by 1 base; bases with no gene match: 10. This record belongs to a study of blood T cell repertoires in COVID-19. The protocol was immunoSEQ multiplex PCR, while the TCRdb copy is restricted to in-frame clones and leaves out a portion. The data contain some 58,000 clones, 75% to 85% of them seen just once; the ten biggest clones take up 32%. Sequencing input: peripheral blood. The chain combines TRBV5-1 with TRBJ2-6; 12 bases agree with TRBD1. The receptor was derived from a human donor in a cohort sampled during active COVID-19. The CDR3 bases are TGCGCCAGCAGCTTGATGTTTCGGGGACAGGGGGCGACTGGGGCCAACGTCCTGACTTTC. Protein: CASSLMFRGQGATGANVLTF.